A selection of T cell receptor beta chains follows, all from one sample in a study of cytomegalovirus exposure and HLA in healthy donors. The table came from immunoSEQ multiplex PCR; TCRdb's copy has only in-frame clones and leaves some out. The sample lists around 180,000 clones; around 79% were seen once. Specimen: PBMCs. Receptor source: a woman aged 45-59 years in good health and CMV-seronegative. Each CDR3 is given with its conserved first and last residue. The order of the fields is D gene, V gene, J gene, clone size, CDR3 DNA, CDR3 protein. D genes are given only for firm matches. Only part of the rows carry a size: once, few, many, or a class if the clone is expanded.

d_call: .; v_call: TRBV10-2; j_call: TRBJ1-1; clone_size: .; cdr3_nt: TGCGCCAGCAGTGAGCCAAATACTGAAGCTTTCTTT; cdr3_aa: CASSEPNTEAFF
d_call: TRBD2; v_call: TRBV27; j_call: TRBJ2-2; clone_size: .; cdr3_nt: TGTGCCAGCAGTTCTTTCAGTACTAGCGGGTACACCGGGGAGCTGTTTTTT; cdr3_aa: CASSSFSTSGYTGELFF
d_call: .; v_call: TRBV11-1; j_call: TRBJ2-3; clone_size: .; cdr3_nt: TGTGCCAGCAGCTTAGCGGGACTCGCCGATACGCAGTATTTT; cdr3_aa: CASSLAGLADTQYF
d_call: TRBD1; v_call: TRBV7-8; j_call: TRBJ1-3; clone_size: .; cdr3_nt: TGTGCCAGCAGCCAAGGGACAGTCGAGGTGGATAACACCATATATTTT; cdr3_aa: CASSQGTVEVDNTIYF
d_call: TRBD1; v_call: TRBV29-1; j_call: TRBJ1-3; clone_size: .; cdr3_nt: TGCAGCGTTTCCTGGGCCCAGACAGGGGTCGGAAACACCATATATTTT; cdr3_aa: CSVSWAQTGVGNTIYF
d_call: TRBD2; v_call: TRBV19; j_call: TRBJ2-3; clone_size: few; cdr3_nt: TGTGCCAGCGCACTAGCGGGAGGGAGAGATACGCAGTATTTT; cdr3_aa: CASALAGGRDTQYF
d_call: .; v_call: TRBV18; j_call: TRBJ2-1; clone_size: .; cdr3_nt: TGTGCCAGCTCACCGACGGACAGTCCCTACAATGAGCAGTTCTTC; cdr3_aa: CASSPTDSPYNEQFF
d_call: .; v_call: TRBV2; j_call: TRBJ2-4; clone_size: .; cdr3_nt: TGTGCCAGCAGTGAAGGACCCGGGAGCGAGATCGACGGGAAGTACTTC; cdr3_aa: CASSEGPGSEIDGKYF
d_call: TRBD1; v_call: TRBV28; j_call: TRBJ1-1; clone_size: .; cdr3_nt: TGTGCCAGTGACACCGACAGGGAAGACACTGAAGCTTTCTTT; cdr3_aa: CASDTDREDTEAFF
d_call: TRBD1; v_call: TRBV28; j_call: TRBJ1-5; clone_size: .; cdr3_nt: TGTGCCAGCAGTTCCCCGACAGGGAAGCAGCCCCAGCATTTT; cdr3_aa: CASSSPTGKQPQHF
d_call: TRBD1; v_call: TRBV28; j_call: TRBJ1-2; clone_size: .; cdr3_nt: TGTGCCAGCAGTCCCTCGGGACAGGGATACTATGGCTACACCTTC; cdr3_aa: CASSPSGQGYYGYTF
d_call: TRBD1; v_call: TRBV5-6; j_call: TRBJ2-7; clone_size: .; cdr3_nt: TGTGCCAGCAGCTTGGGCCCAGGGGGCGCAAATCTTTTTTACGAGCAGTACTTC; cdr3_aa: CASSLGPGGANLFYEQYF
d_call: TRBD1; v_call: TRBV7-2; j_call: TRBJ1-2; clone_size: .; cdr3_nt: TGTGCCAGCAGGAACACTGACAGGGGCTATGGCTACACCTTC; cdr3_aa: CASRNTDRGYGYTF
d_call: .; v_call: TRBV23-1; j_call: TRBJ2-1; clone_size: .; cdr3_nt: TGCGCCAGCAGCCTTAGGAGCTCCTACAATGAGCAGTTCTTC; cdr3_aa: CASSLRSSYNEQFF
d_call: TRBD1; v_call: TRBV6-5; j_call: TRBJ2-1; clone_size: .; cdr3_nt: TGTGCCAGCAGTCGTAGGACAGGGAAGATTGAGCAGTTCTTC; cdr3_aa: CASSRRTGKIEQFF
d_call: .; v_call: TRBV27; j_call: TRBJ1-2; clone_size: .; cdr3_nt: TGTGCCAGCAGGGGGAGGGACCATGGCTACACCTTC; cdr3_aa: CASRGRDHGYTF
d_call: .; v_call: TRBV5-1; j_call: TRBJ1-1; clone_size: .; cdr3_nt: TGCGCCAGCAGCCTTCCGGGGGGCCCTGAAGCTTTCTTT; cdr3_aa: CASSLPGGPEAFF
d_call: TRBD2; v_call: TRBV29-1; j_call: TRBJ2-2; clone_size: .; cdr3_nt: TGCAGCGCATTAGCGGGGGGGCCCGACACCGGGGAGCTGTTTTTT; cdr3_aa: CSALAGGPDTGELFF
d_call: TRBD1; v_call: TRBV30; j_call: TRBJ1-5; clone_size: .; cdr3_nt: TGTGCCTGGAGTAGGGGGCGAGCATTCAATCAGCCCCAGCATTTT; cdr3_aa: CAWSRGRAFNQPQHF
d_call: .; v_call: TRBV7-9; j_call: TRBJ2-2; clone_size: .; cdr3_nt: TGTGCCAGCAGTGGGGACTTACCCTCCGGGGAGCTGTTTTTT; cdr3_aa: CASSGDLPSGELFF
d_call: TRBD2; v_call: TRBV7-9; j_call: TRBJ2-3; clone_size: .; cdr3_nt: TGTGCCAGCAGCCCCGGAGCGGGAGCTGCAGATACGCAGTATTTT; cdr3_aa: CASSPGAGAADTQYF
d_call: .; v_call: TRBV7-2; j_call: TRBJ2-1; clone_size: .; cdr3_nt: TGTGCCAGCAGCCATGGGGGGAACAATGAGCAGTTCTTC; cdr3_aa: CASSHGGNNEQFF
d_call: TRBD1; v_call: TRBV28; j_call: TRBJ2-5; clone_size: .; cdr3_nt: TGTGCCAGCAGTCCCCAGGGACAGCCACAAGAGACCCAGTACTTC; cdr3_aa: CASSPQGQPQETQYF
d_call: TRBD1; v_call: TRBV7-2; j_call: TRBJ1-5; clone_size: once; cdr3_nt: TGTGCCAGCAGCCCACAGGGGGCGCGCAATCAGCCCCAGCATTTT; cdr3_aa: CASSPQGARNQPQHF
d_call: .; v_call: TRBV29-1; j_call: TRBJ2-2; clone_size: .; cdr3_nt: TGCAGCGTGGGGGGACAGCGGAGGACCGGGGAGCTGTTTTTT; cdr3_aa: CSVGGQRRTGELFF
d_call: .; v_call: TRBV7-6; j_call: TRBJ2-7; clone_size: .; cdr3_nt: TGTGCCAGCAGCTTCCACACAGGAACCTACGAGCAGTACTTC; cdr3_aa: CASSFHTGTYEQYF
d_call: .; v_call: TRBV28; j_call: TRBJ1-5; clone_size: few; cdr3_nt: TGTGCCAGCAGTCGACCCCGAGACATAGGAAACAATCAGCCCCAGCATTTT; cdr3_aa: CASSRPRDIGNNQPQHF
d_call: TRBD1; v_call: TRBV18; j_call: TRBJ1-1; clone_size: .; cdr3_nt: TGTGCCAGCTCACCGGACAGGGTTGGGACCACTGAAGCTTTCTTT; cdr3_aa: CASSPDRVGTTEAFF
d_call: TRBD2; v_call: TRBV6-1; j_call: TRBJ2-1; clone_size: .; cdr3_nt: TGTGCCAGCAGTGGGACTAGCGGGAGGGACGTCTCCTACAATGAGCAGTTCTTC; cdr3_aa: CASSGTSGRDVSYNEQFF
d_call: TRBD1; v_call: TRBV5-1; j_call: TRBJ2-3; clone_size: .; cdr3_nt: TGCGCCAGCAGCTCACAGGGGGTGGGAGGCACAGATACGCAGTATTTT; cdr3_aa: CASSSQGVGGTDTQYF
d_call: TRBD2; v_call: TRBV11-2; j_call: TRBJ2-5; clone_size: .; cdr3_nt: TGTGCCAGCAGCTTAGCCCGCAGGGCGACTAGCGGGGGGGAGACCCAGTACTTC; cdr3_aa: CASSLARRATSGGETQYF
d_call: .; v_call: TRBV4-1; j_call: TRBJ2-2; clone_size: .; cdr3_nt: TGCGCCAGCAGCCAAGGGGCCAGCATTTACAACACCGGGGAGCTGTTTTTT; cdr3_aa: CASSQGASIYNTGELFF
d_call: TRBD1; v_call: TRBV25-1; j_call: TRBJ2-5; clone_size: .; cdr3_nt: TGTGCCAGCAGTCCAGGGGGCGCGGCGGAGACCCAGTACTTC; cdr3_aa: CASSPGGAAETQYF
d_call: .; v_call: TRBV7-9; j_call: TRBJ2-2; clone_size: .; cdr3_nt: TGTGCCAGCAGCCAGGACACGGCCGGGGAGCTGTTTTTT; cdr3_aa: CASSQDTAGELFF
d_call: TRBD1; v_call: TRBV30; j_call: TRBJ1-6; clone_size: .; cdr3_nt: TGTGCCTGGAGACCCGACAGGGTAGGACATTCACCCCTCCACTTT; cdr3_aa: CAWRPDRVGHSPLHF
d_call: .; v_call: TRBV28; j_call: TRBJ1-1; clone_size: .; cdr3_nt: TGTGCCAGCAGCCCACCGGGGGGCAGGGCTTTCTTT; cdr3_aa: CASSPPGGRAFF
d_call: TRBD1; v_call: TRBV28; j_call: TRBJ2-5; clone_size: .; cdr3_nt: TGTGCCAGCAGTACCCAGGGGGCCGGGAAGACCCAGTACTTC; cdr3_aa: CASSTQGAGKTQYF
d_call: TRBD1; v_call: TRBV25-1; j_call: TRBJ2-1; clone_size: once; cdr3_nt: TGTGCCAGCAGACTCGGACAGGGGTGGGCCAATGAGCAGTTCTTC; cdr3_aa: CASRLGQGWANEQFF
d_call: TRBD1; v_call: TRBV6-6; j_call: TRBJ1-3; clone_size: .; cdr3_nt: TGTGCCAGCAGTTACGGGACAGTCTCTGGAAACACCATATATTTT; cdr3_aa: CASSYGTVSGNTIYF
d_call: .; v_call: TRBV5-1; j_call: TRBJ2-6; clone_size: .; cdr3_nt: TGCGCCGGCAGCTTACAGGCCTCTGGGGCCAACGTCCTGACTTTC; cdr3_aa: CAGSLQASGANVLTF
d_call: .; v_call: TRBV6-1; j_call: TRBJ1-4; clone_size: .; cdr3_nt: TGTGCCAGCAGTGAAGCTAAATCTTGGAGTGAAAAACTGTTTTTT; cdr3_aa: CASSEAKSWSEKLFF
d_call: TRBD2; v_call: TRBV27; j_call: TRBJ2-7; clone_size: .; cdr3_nt: TGTGCCAGCAGGGGACTAGCGGCAACCTACGAGCAGTACTTC; cdr3_aa: CASRGLAATYEQYF
d_call: TRBD2; v_call: TRBV27; j_call: TRBJ2-7; clone_size: .; cdr3_nt: TGTGCCAGCAGTCACACTAGCGGGGTCACCTACGAGCAGTACTTC; cdr3_aa: CASSHTSGVTYEQYF
d_call: TRBD2; v_call: TRBV5-6; j_call: TRBJ2-3; clone_size: few; cdr3_nt: TGTGCCAGCAGCTTGGGACTAGCGGGGGGCACAGATACGCAGTATTTT; cdr3_aa: CASSLGLAGGTDTQYF
d_call: TRBD1; v_call: TRBV11-2; j_call: TRBJ1-2; clone_size: .; cdr3_nt: TGTGCCAGCAGCACGCGGGACAGCAATAACTATGGCTACACCTTC; cdr3_aa: CASSTRDSNNYGYTF